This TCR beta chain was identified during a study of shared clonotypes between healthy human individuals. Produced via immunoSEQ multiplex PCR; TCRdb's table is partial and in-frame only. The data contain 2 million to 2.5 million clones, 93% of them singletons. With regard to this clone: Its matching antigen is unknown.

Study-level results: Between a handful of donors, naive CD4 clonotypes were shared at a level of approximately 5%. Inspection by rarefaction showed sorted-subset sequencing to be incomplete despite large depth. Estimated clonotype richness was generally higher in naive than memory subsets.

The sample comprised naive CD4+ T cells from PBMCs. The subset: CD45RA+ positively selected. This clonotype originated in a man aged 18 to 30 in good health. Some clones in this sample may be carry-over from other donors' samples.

CDR3: CASSSGVGSTHTSYEQYF. In DNA, the CDR3 is TGTGCCAGCAGCTCTGGGGTAGGTTCTACCCATACCTCCTACGAGCAGTACTTC. The chain has TRBV7-9 and TRBJ2-7; no reliable D call. Germline V gene sequence: CDR1 SEHNR, CDR2 FQNEAQ (reference sequence). The CDR3 covers 18 residues. V lost 4 bases to trimming and J lost 0 bases, with 22 bases between them.